Following are 24 T cell receptor beta chains from one sample sequenced in a study of early T cells in non-severe SARS-CoV-2 infection. TCRdb analysed the 5' RACE reads with MiXCR anew, one entry per CDR3 protein. Of fewer than 25,000 distinct CDR3 sequences in the sample, about 3.8% were seen once. Sequencing was carried out using whole blood. The receptors shown here come from an adult who was a healthcare worker with PCR-confirmed SARS-CoV-2 infection or an uninfected control (not recorded which).

This clonotype has at least ten counts. The chain combines TRBV2 with TRBJ1-1; a possible D gene is TRBD1 (6 bases). Germline lookup yields CDR1 SNHLY and CDR2 FYNNEI. There are 14 residues in the CDR3. V shed 10 bases and J shed 2 bases, with 17 bases lying between them. CDR3 protein: CAIGHPGQNTEAFF. CDR3 nucleotide sequence: TGTGCCATCGGACATCCGGGACAAAACACTGAAGCTTTCTTT.

At least ten counts were recorded for this clonotype. The chain links TRBV25-1 to TRBJ1-2, with unresolved D. In germline, CDR1 is MGHDK, CDR2 SYGVNS. The CDR3 totals 15 residues. With 4 bases removed from V and 1 base from J, the gap between germline ends came to 13 bases. The CDR3 nucleotides are TGTGCCAGCAGTGGACTGACAACAGTTAACTATGGCTACACCTTC. Translation: CASSGLTTVNYGYTF.

This clonotype occurred many times. The chain carries TRBV19 and TRBJ2-7; 13 bases fit TRBD2. The CDR3 loop spans 15 amino acids. Germline loops: CDR1 LNHDA, CDR2 SQIVND (reference sequence). The V gene end was trimmed by 6 bases and the J gene end by 1 base; junction bases not matched to a gene: 3. In DNA, the CDR3 is TGTGCCAGTAGCTTGGGACTAGCGGGGTCCTACGAGCAGTACTTC. Translation: CASSLGLAGSYEQYF.

By its share, this clonotype is medium-sized. The rearrangement uses TRBV25-1 and TRBJ2-3, with D possibly TRBD2 on 5 matching bases. The CDR3 is made up of 14 amino acids. The V end was cut by 2 bases, the J end by 8 bases, with 14 bases between. Germline-derived CDR1 and CDR2 are MGHDK and SYGVNS. The CDR3 DNA follows: TGTGCCAGCAGTGAACCCTGGATCGAGGGTACGCAGTATTTT. Its protein is CASSEPWIEGTQYF.

By share, this clonotype counts as medium-sized (0.01 to 0.1%). The chain has TRBV29-1 and TRBJ1-2; the D is unclear. The V gene lost 4 bases and the J gene lost 4 bases, with 7 bases spanning the gap. The germline CDR1 and CDR2 sequences are SQVTM and ANQGSEA. There are 11 residues in the CDR3. The CDR3 loop is CSVVVGYGYTF. In DNA, the CDR3 is TGCAGCGTTGTCGTGGGCTATGGCTACACCTTC.

This clonotype was picked up many times. The genes are TRBV14 and TRBJ2-1, with D perhaps matching TRBD2 (6 bases). Per germline, CDR1 SGHDN and CDR2 FVKESK. The CDR3 spans 18 residues. With 0 bases removed from V and 8 bases from J, the gap between germline ends came to 23 bases. CDR3 amino acids: CASSQEEAGSSPIYEQFF. The CDR3 DNA reads TGTGCCAGCAGCCAAGAGGAGGCGGGATCATCCCCAATATATGAGCAGTTCTTC.

This clonotype came up a few times. The gene calls are TRBV5-1 and TRBJ1-4, with TRBD1 matching 9 bases. CDR3 length: 15 residues. V shed 5 bases, J shed 8 bases, and the junction held 10 bases outside the gene matches. Per the germline V gene, CDR1 is SGHRS and CDR2 is YFSETQ. The CDR3 sequence is CASSSRQGGVEKLFF. In nucleotides, the CDR3 is TGCGCCAGCAGTTCCCGACAGGGGGGCGTAGAAAAACTGTTTTTT. Full variable domain (rest looked up from reference TRBV5-1 and TRBJ1-4): KAGVTQTPRYLIKTRGQQVTLSCSPISGHRSVSWYQQTPGQGLQFLFEYFSETQRNKGNFPGRFSGRQFSNSRSEMNVSTLELGDSALYLCASSSRQGGVEKLFFGSGTQLSVL.

This clonotype came up many times. This chain uses TRBV5-4 with TRBJ2-2; D might be TRBD2 (6 bases). Trimming cost V 1 base and J 2 bases, with 12 bases left between them. The CDR3 consists of 16 residues. The germline CDR1 and CDR2 sequences are SGHNT and YYREEE (reference sequence). This chain's CDR3 is CASSLKVAANTGELFF. The CDR3 nucleotides read TGTGCCAGCAGCTTGAAGGTAGCGGCTAACACCGGGGAGCTGTTTTTT.

This chain links TRBV27 with TRBJ1-1, with D perhaps matching TRBD1 (6 bases). The V and J ends lost 4 bases and 0 bases respectively, with 9 bases between them. The CDR3 covers 14 residues. CDR1 and CDR2 from the germline V gene are MNHEY and SMNVEV (reference sequence). The CDR3 loop is CASSSRGLNTEAFF. The CDR3, as DNA: TGTGCCAGCAGTTCAAGGGGGTTGAACACTGAAGCTTTCTTT.

This clonotype was counted ten times or more. The chain uses TRBV4-2 and TRBJ2-3; TRBD2 is a possible D gene (5 bases). Trimming took 0 bases from V and 4 from J, leaving 11 bases between them. The CDR3 runs 15 residues. CDR1 and CDR2 (germline): LGHNA, YNFKEQ. The CDR3 is CASSQDRLAADTQYF. The DNA for the CDR3 is TGTGCCAGCAGCCAAGATCGGCTAGCCGCAGATACGCAGTATTTT.

This clonotype was detected many times. The chain carries TRBV14 and TRBJ1-6; D might be TRBD1 (5 bases). V gave up 0 bases and J gave up 10 bases, with 13 bases separating them. CDR3 length: 15 amino acids. Looked up from germline, CDR1 is SGHDN and CDR2 is FVKESK. CDR3 sequence: CASSQERGVGSPLHF. The CDR3 DNA follows: TGTGCCAGCAGCCAAGAGCGGGGGGTCGGGTCACCCCTCCACTTT.

There are many counts of this clonotype. CDR3 sequence: CASSYGTGAYNEQFF. CDR3 coding DNA: TGTGCCAGCAGCTACGGGACAGGGGCCTACAATGAGCAGTTCTTC. The chain carries TRBV3-1 and TRBJ2-1; 10 bases are shared with TRBD1. The CDR3 is 15 amino acids. J gave up 2 bases and V 5 bases, and 3 bases lay outside the gene matches. Germline loops: CDR1 LGHDT, CDR2 YNNKEL (reference sequence).

This clonotype was observed many times. As DNA, the CDR3 is TGTGCCAGCAGTTCCCTCGGGACTAGCGGGGGGACAGATACGCAGTATTTT. Amino acids: CASSSLGTSGGTDTQYF. The rearrangement uses TRBV27 and TRBJ2-3; 15 bases map to TRBD2. The V and J ends lost 4 bases and 3 bases, in that order; junction bases with no gene match: 5. The CDR3 spans 17 residues. Germline V gene data show CDR1 as MNHEY and CDR2 as SMNVEV (reference sequence).

This clonotype has only a few counts. The rearrangement joins TRBV21-1 to TRBJ2-2. TRBV21-1 is classified as a pseudogene. The CDR3 loop spans 14 amino acids. CDR3 amino acids: CARREDTDTGELFF. The CDR3 DNA reads as TGTGCCAGAAGAGAGGATACGGACACCGGGGAGCTGTTTTTT.

In this sample, this clonotype turned up many times. The chain carries TRBV18 and TRBJ2-5; tentatively, D is TRBD1 (5 bases). V lost 4 bases and J lost 1, with 16 bases in between. CDR3 size: 16 residues. CDR1 KGHSH and CDR2 LQKENI come from the germline V gene. CDR3 amino acids: CASSRRTQDGQETQYF. CDR3 DNA: TGTGCCAGCTCACGTAGGACACAGGATGGCCAAGAGACCCAGTACTTC.

The V call is TRBV7-6, the J call TRBJ2-7; no definite D call. V gave up 5 bases and J gave up 6 bases, with 11 bases separating them. This CDR3 spans 12 amino acids. Germline CDR1 SGHVS, CDR2 FNYEAQ. The CDR3 sequence: CASSLSTCEQYF. The DNA of the CDR3 is TGTGCCAGCAGCCTTTCTACCTGCGAGCAGTACTTC.

This clonotype was observed at least ten times. V usage is TRBV20-1 and J usage is TRBJ1-1, with TRBD1 as a possible D gene (6 bases). V was clipped by 5 bases and J by 4 bases, with 17 bases between them. This CDR3 spans 14 amino acids. Germline assignment: CDR1 DFQATT and CDR2 SNEGSKA (reference sequence). The CDR3 region is CSAPSGGWGTEAFF. CDR3 coding DNA: TGCAGTGCTCCAAGCGGGGGCTGGGGCACTGAAGCTTTCTTT.

Many counts were recorded for this clonotype. The V gene is TRBV18, the J gene TRBJ2-1; 14 positions match TRBD2. The CDR3 length is 17 residues. The germline CDR1 and CDR2 sequences are KGHSH and LQKENI. V lost 3 bases, J lost 5 bases, and 6 bases stayed unmatched. CDR3 residues: CASSPRTSGGSHNEQFF. Here the CDR3 DNA reads TGTGCCAGCTCACCCCGGACTAGCGGGGGGTCCCACAATGAGCAGTTCTTC. Drawing the rest from reference TRBV18 and TRBJ2-1, the complete variable domain is NAGVMQNPRHLVRRRGQEARLRCSPMKGHSHVYWYRQLPEEGLKFMVYLQKENIIDESGMPKERFSAEFPKEGPSILRIQQVVRGDSAAYFCASSPRTSGGSHNEQFFGPGTRLTVL.

This clonotype was observed at least ten times. V gene TRBV27 combines with J gene TRBJ2-1, with D uncertain. The germline gives CDR1 MNHEY, CDR2 SMNVEV (reference sequence). The ends were cut back, 3 bases at V and 0 bases at J, with 6 bases in the middle. This CDR3 has 14 residues. CDR3 nucleotides: TGTGCCAGCAGTTTCCTAAGCTCCTACAATGAGCAGTTCTTC. Protein sequence: CASSFLSSYNEQFF.

The rearrangement joins TRBV27 to TRBJ1-6; no definite D call. CDR3 length equals 13 residues. CDR1 is MNHEY, CDR2 SMNVEV, per germline (reference sequence). V gave up 5 bases and J gave up 7 bases, with 9 bases separating them. The chain's CDR3 is CASSEGGNSPLHF. The DNA of the CDR3 is TGTGCCAGCAGTGAGGGTGGAAATTCACCCCTCCACTTT.

This clonotype has a count of ten or more. The chain recombines TRBV9 with TRBJ2-1; 12 bases fit TRBD1. The CDR3 covers 15 residues. Germline V gene sequence: CDR1 SGDLS, CDR2 YYNGEE. J gave up 5 bases and V 7 bases, and 7 bases lay outside the gene matches. The CDR3 sequence: CASGTGQGADNEQFF. CDR3 coding DNA: TGTGCCAGCGGGACGGGACAGGGGGCCGACAATGAGCAGTTCTTC.

This clonotype was counted at least ten times. This rearrangement joins TRBV6-5 to TRBJ2-5, with TRBD2 matching over 14 bases. The CDR3 is 16 amino acids. V dropped 2 bases and J dropped 7; count of bases not matched to a gene: 6. From germline, CDR1 is MNHEY and CDR2 SVGAGI. DNA for the CDR3: TGTGCCAGCAGTTACCTGACTAGCGGGGGGGCAGGGACCCAGTACTTC. Translating gives CASSYLTSGGAGTQYF.

This clonotype came up many times. The chain is built from TRBV5-4 and TRBJ2-5; D perhaps matches TRBD2 (6 bases). This CDR3 is built from 15 residues. Germline-derived CDR1 and CDR2 are SGHNT and YYREEE (reference sequence). Trimming pared 4 bases from V and 2 bases from J, leaving 15 bases between. The DNA for the CDR3 is TGTGCCAGCAGCAGAAGGGGACTTCTACAAGAGACCCAGTACTTC. It encodes CASSRRGLLQETQYF. Using reference TRBV5-4 and TRBJ2-5 for the parts outside the CDR3, the full variable domain is ETGVTQSPTHLIKTRGQQVTLRCSSQSGHNTVSWYQQALGQGPQFIFQYYREEENGRGNFPPRFSGLQFPNYSSELNVNALELDDSALYLCASSRRGLLQETQYFGPGTRLLVL.

In this sample, this clonotype turned up many times. The chain uses TRBV27 and TRBJ1-5; unclear D gene. Per the germline V gene, CDR1 is MNHEY and CDR2 is SMNVEV (reference sequence). V shed 2 bases and J shed 7 bases, with 15 bases lying between them. The CDR3 is 15 amino acids. The CDR3 loop is CASSLIGEAQQPQHF. For the CDR3, the DNA is TGTGCCAGCAGTTTAATTGGGGAAGCACAGCAGCCCCAGCATTTT.